These 27 T cell receptor beta chains came from one sample sequenced in a study of blood T cell repertoires in COVID-19. TCRdb keeps only in-frame clones here, not all; method: immunoSEQ multiplex PCR. The repertoire has some 150,000 clones, approximately 79% of them found once; the top ten carry around 2.9%. The source material was PBMCs or T cells enriched from blood (not recorded which). The receptors were gathered from a woman between 50 and 59 years old who had recovered from COVID-19.

This chain connects TRBV5-1 to TRBJ2-7, with 11 positions matching TRBD1. Germline lookup yields CDR1 SGHRS and CDR2 YFSETQ. V lost 4 bases, J lost 6 bases, and 6 bases stayed unmatched. This CDR3 region has 14 residues. The CDR3 is CASSNTGTGGEQYF. CDR3 DNA: TGCGCCAGCAGCAACACCGGGACAGGGGGCGAGCAGTACTTC.

The chain uses TRBV18 and TRBJ2-1; 10 bases are shared with TRBD2. Germline values: CDR1 KGHSH, CDR2 LQKENI. V trimming: 3 bases; J trimming: 7 bases; junction bases outside the gene matches: 9. This CDR3 contains 16 residues. CDR3 loop: CASSPQRGGLGNEQFF. Written as DNA, the CDR3 is TGTGCCAGCTCACCGCAGCGGGGGGGGCTCGGTAATGAGCAGTTCTTC.

Comments on this clone: Compared with germline, one end of the junction differs, possibly owing to a read error. The chain is built from TRBV13 and TRBJ1-1, with 8 nucleotides matching TRBD1. Germline V lookup: CDR1 PRHDT, CDR2 FYEKMQ (reference sequence). This CDR3 spans 14 amino acids. CDR3 sequence reads: CASSIGTGPEIGPF. The CDR3, as DNA: TGTGCCAGCAGCATCGGGACAGGCCCAGAGATTGGCCCTTTT.

The J gene is TRBJ2-7, the V gene TRBV9, with TRBD2 as a possible D gene (5 bases). CDR1 and CDR2 from the germline V gene are SGDLS and YYNGEE. V lost 0 bases and J lost 5, with 12 bases in between. The CDR3 has 14 amino acids. CDR3 sequence (DNA): TGTGCCAGCAGCGTAGCGGGGATCGGGAACGAGCAGTACTTC. Its protein product is CASSVAGIGNEQYF.

The chain couples TRBV4-1 to TRBJ1-4; D is ambiguous. With 4 bases removed from V and 4 bases from J, the gap between germline ends came to 10 bases. Germline CDR1 is MGHRA and CDR2 is YSYEKL. CDR3 length: 14 residues. The CDR3: CASSPGSHNEKLFF. The CDR3 DNA sequence: TGCGCCAGCAGCCCCGGGTCCCATAATGAAAAACTGTTTTTT.

The chain has TRBV7-2 and TRBJ1-5; 8 bases line up with TRBD1. The germline CDR1 and CDR2 sequences are SGHTA and FQGNSA. The length of the CDR3 is 17 residues. V was pared by 2 bases and J by 0 bases, with 6 bases of the junction left unmatched. The CDR3 DNA reads TGTGCCAGCAGCTTAAGGGGGACAGGATCTAGCAATCAGCCCCAGCATTTT. Translation gives CASSLRGTGSSNQPQHF.

V usage is TRBV27 and J usage is TRBJ2-4; 8 nucleotides line up with TRBD2. CDR3 length: 13 residues. After removal of 9 bases from V and 4 bases from J, the junction contained 5 bases not matched to a gene. Germline V gives CDR1 MNHEY, CDR2 SMNVEV (reference sequence). The CDR3 sequence: CASREGGKNIQYF. The CDR3 nucleotides read TGTGCCAGTCGGGAGGGAGGGAAAAACATTCAGTACTTC.

This clone has a handful of counts. This rearrangement joins TRBV6-5 to TRBJ1-2; 9 positions match TRBD1. The ends lost 2 bases at V and 8 bases at J; junction bases unmatched: 6. Germline loops: CDR1 MNHEY, CDR2 SVGAGI. The CDR3 totals 14 residues. In DNA form, the CDR3 reads TGTGCCAGCAGTTACGGTAGACAGGGGGGAGGCTACACCTTC. This sequence encodes CASSYGRQGGGYTF.

The rearrangement uses TRBV10-3 and TRBJ2-5; 11 nucleotides match TRBD2. This CDR3 comprises 16 residues. The V gene's germline CDR1 is ENHRY and CDR2 SYGVKD. Losses at the gene ends were 5 bases for V and 4 bases for J; bases not matched to a gene: 9. The CDR3 DNA sequence: TGTGCCATCAGTACAAAGACTAGCGGGAATACAGAGACCCAGTACTTC. It yields the protein CAISTKTSGNTETQYF.

The chain has TRBV9 and TRBJ1-1; 12 nucleotides match TRBD1. Germline V CDR1 and CDR2: SGDLS, YYNGEE. This CDR3 is built from 20 residues. The V gene end was trimmed by 9 bases and the J gene end by 2 bases; junction bases not matched to a gene: 23. The CDR3 nucleotides read TGTGCCAAAGACTACAGGGGGGACAGGGGGCTCTTCTGGGCTAACACTGAAGCTTTCTTT. Protein sequence: CAKDYRGDRGLFWANTEAFF.

V is TRBV9 and J is TRBJ1-3; D might be TRBD1 (6 bases). CDR3 length: 18 amino acids. CDR1 is SGDLS, CDR2 YYNGEE, per germline. V lost 3 bases and J 0 bases, leaving 19 bases between the germline ends. The CDR3 DNA is TGTGCCAGCAGCGCCTATGACGGACAGACACTCTCTGGAAACACCATATATTTT. It yields the protein CASSAYDGQTLSGNTIYF.

V gene TRBV20-1 combines with J gene TRBJ1-1; 7 bases are a match to TRBD1. CDR1 is DFQATT, CDR2 SNEGSKA, per germline (reference sequence). The V gene end was trimmed by 3 bases and the J gene end by 3 bases; junction bases not matched to a gene: 10. The CDR3 consists of 15 residues. The CDR3 here is CSASRLGQSHTEAFF. CDR3 bases: TGCAGTGCTAGTCGCCTGGGACAGTCCCACACTGAAGCTTTCTTT.

V is TRBV19 and J is TRBJ2-1; TRBD1 might be the D (6 bases). Deletions cut 3 bases from V and 6 bases from J, with 12 bases between. CDR1 is LNHDA, CDR2 SQIVND, per germline (reference sequence). The CDR3 is 14 residues long. This chain's CDR3 is CASSIQGGLNEQFF. The CDR3 coding sequence is TGTGCCAGTAGTATCCAAGGGGGTCTCAATGAGCAGTTCTTC.

V gene TRBV3-1 (or the pseudogene TRBV3-2) combines with J gene TRBJ2-1, with 8 positions matching TRBD2. The CDR3 sequence is 17 residues long. The V segment lost 4 bases and the J segment 3 bases; nucleotides outside the gene matches: 11. Germline CDR1 is LGHDT and CDR2 is YNNKEL (reference sequence). CDR3 sequence reads: CASSPKVTSAFYNEQFF. The DNA of the CDR3 is TGTGCCAGCAGCCCCAAGGTGACTAGCGCGTTCTACAATGAGCAGTTCTTC.

The chain employs TRBV12-3 or TRBV12-4 and TRBJ1-2, with 8 bases aligning to TRBD1. This CDR3 is 13 amino acids long. V was pared by 6 bases and J by 6 bases, with 6 bases of the junction left unmatched. This chain's CDR3 is CASRQQGEDGYTF. CDR3 nucleotides: TGTGCCAGCAGACAACAGGGGGAGGATGGCTACACCTTC.

The rearrangement uses TRBV5-4 and TRBJ2-7; 13 bases fit TRBD2. Germline CDR1 SGHNT, CDR2 YYREEE (reference sequence). V gave up 0 bases and J gave up 1 base; unmatched junction bases: 1. CDR3 size: 16 residues. Written as DNA, the CDR3 is TGTGCCAGCAGCTTGGGGGGACTAGCGGGATCCTACGAGCAGTACTTC. Translation: CASSLGGLAGSYEQYF.

This chain uses TRBV28 with TRBJ1-4; D uncertain. The CDR3 contains 14 residues. Germline CDR1 MDHEN, CDR2 SYDVKM. The ends were cut back, 2 bases at V and 7 bases at J, with 11 bases in the middle. CDR3 coding DNA: TGTGCCAGCAGTTTAGTCTCGGGGATTGAAAAACTGTTTTTT. It yields the protein CASSLVSGIEKLFF.

This sequence joins TRBV28 and TRBJ2-7, with D maybe TRBD2 (7 bases). The CDR3 length is 13 residues. V was clipped by 6 bases and J by 3 bases, with 12 bases between them. Germline V gene sequence: CDR1 MDHEN, CDR2 SYDVKM. This CDR3 reads CASRVGGRYEQYF. CDR3 sequence (DNA): TGTGCCAGCAGGGTCGGGGGGCGCTACGAGCAGTACTTC.

The chain links TRBV11-3 to TRBJ2-1, with 7 bases matching TRBD2. J lost 6 bases, V lost 0 bases, and 11 bases had no gene match. From germline, CDR1 is SGHNT and CDR2 YENEEA. CDR3 length: 17 residues. CDR3 in DNA: TGTGCCAGCAGCTTAGAAGTCCGGGACTACTATTTCAATGAGCAGTTCTTC. This codes for CASSLEVRDYYFNEQFF.

A few counts support this clone. This chain joins TRBV28 and TRBJ1-2, with TRBD1 matching 8 bases. The ends lost 5 bases at V and 5 bases at J; junction bases unmatched: 10. The V gene's germline CDR1 is MDHEN and CDR2 SYDVKM. CDR3 length: 15 amino acids. CDR3 bases: TGTGCCAGCAGTCCCCCGGGGCAGGGGGCTTATGGCTACACCTTC. This translates into CASSPPGQGAYGYTF.

Worth noting for this clone: This may stem from a read error, because a much larger clone lies one nucleotide away. The chain is built from TRBV29-1 and TRBJ2-7; D unclear. There are 18 residues in the CDR3. Trimming removed 0 bases from V and 3 bases from J, with 24 bases in between. Germline loops: CDR1 SQVTM, CDR2 ANQGSEA. For the CDR3, the DNA is TGCAGCGTTGAAGATAGGATTGGAAGCGATACGAGTCACTACGAGCAGTACTTC. It is translated as CSVEDRIGSDTSHYEQYF.

This rearrangement joins TRBV27 to TRBJ1-6, with D unclear. V lost 3 bases and J lost 9, with 3 bases in between. Germline V gene sequence: CDR1 MNHEY, CDR2 SMNVEV (reference sequence). This CDR3 spans 11 amino acids. The CDR3 coding sequence is TGTGCCAGCAGTTTCTTTTCACCCCTCCACTTT. It encodes CASSFFSPLHF.

The chain joins TRBV11-3 to TRBJ2-7; 9 bases are a match to TRBD1. The CDR3 contains 14 residues. The V gene end was trimmed by 3 bases and the J gene end by 4 bases; junction bases not matched to a gene: 4. Germline V gene sequence: CDR1 SGHNT, CDR2 YENEEA. The CDR3 sequence: CASSLGTGTYEQYF. Here the CDR3 DNA reads TGTGCCAGCAGCTTGGGGACAGGGACTTACGAGCAGTACTTC.

V usage is TRBV29-1 and J usage is TRBJ2-1, with 7 nucleotides matching TRBD2. CDR1 SQVTM and CDR2 ANQGSEA come from the germline V gene. The CDR3 is 13 residues long. The trim removed 4 bases at V and 4 bases at J, leaving 4 bases unmatched. The DNA for the CDR3 is TGCAGCGTTGTTACTAGCGATTACAATGAGCAGTTCTTC. Residues: CSVVTSDYNEQFF.

This clone was detected a few times. The V call is TRBV9, the J call TRBJ1-3; maybe TRBD1 (5 bases). Germline values: CDR1 SGDLS, CDR2 YYNGEE. Trimming removed 4 bases at V and 4 bases at J, with 18 bases between. This CDR3 contains 16 residues. In DNA form, the CDR3 reads TGTGCCAGCAGCCCGAGTGGGGCCCCTGAGGGAAACACCATATATTTT. Its protein is CASSPSGAPEGNTIYF.

This clone was seen just once. The chain has TRBV4-2 and TRBJ2-2; a possible D gene is TRBD2 (6 bases). Trimming shortened V by 4 bases and J by 3 bases, and 15 bases separated the two germline ends. The V gene's germline CDR1 is LGHNA and CDR2 YNFKEQ. The CDR3 loop spans 16 amino acids. The CDR3 loop is CASSPETSRDTGELFF. Here the CDR3 DNA reads TGTGCCAGCAGCCCGGAGACTAGTAGGGACACCGGGGAGCTGTTTTTT.

The rearrangement links TRBV18 to TRBJ2-3, with TRBD1 identical over 10 bases. Germline CDR1 and CDR2: KGHSH and LQKENI. The CDR3 contains 14 residues. V trimming: 3 bases; J trimming: 6 bases; junction bases outside the gene matches: 3. CDR3 amino acids: CASSPGQGGDTQYF. CDR3 nucleotide sequence: TGTGCCAGCTCACCTGGACAGGGGGGGGATACGCAGTATTTT.